The 27 T cell receptor beta chains presented below share a single source sample, sequenced in a study of long-term antiretroviral therapy in people with HIV. At the survey level, the v3.0 immunoSEQ assay was run. Libraries were prepared by immunoSEQ multiplex PCR; TCRdb keeps only in-frame clonotypes and omits some of them. The table has 25,000 to 35,000 clones, around 96% seen once; the top ten hold 2% to 3%. The starting material was unsorted PBMCs, obtained around 6.6 years after starting antiretroviral therapy. All receptors derive from a man aged 25 to 40 with HIV.

The V call is TRBV30, the J call TRBJ2-5, with TRBD1 identical over 7 bases. The CDR3 totals 13 residues. J lost 4 bases, V lost 4 bases, and 6 bases had no gene match. Germline loops: CDR1 GTSNPN, CDR2 SVGIG (reference sequence). The DNA of the CDR3 is TGTGCCTGGACAGGGGGATACTTAGAGACCCAGTACTTC. It encodes CAWTGGYLETQYF.

The rearrangement links TRBV30 to TRBJ2-1, with D perhaps TRBD1 (6 bases). In germline, CDR1 is GTSNPN, CDR2 SVGIG (reference sequence). Deletions cut 3 bases from V and 5 bases from J, with 8 bases between. The CDR3 runs to 12 residues. The DNA for the CDR3 is TGTGCCTGGAGGAGGGACAACAATGAGCAGTTCTTC. Its protein is CAWRRDNNEQFF.

The CDR3 is CASSIGPGPNTEAFF. As DNA, the CDR3 is TGTGCCAGTAGTATAGGCCCAGGACCCAACACTGAAGCTTTCTTT. The chain links TRBV19 to TRBJ1-1; no reliable D call. The CDR3 contains 15 residues. V was cut by 1 base and J by 2 bases, with 11 bases left in between. The germline CDR1 and CDR2 sequences are LNHDA and SQIVND (reference sequence).

CDR3 amino acids: CASSVGGKPQHF. The CDR3 bases are TGTGCCAGCAGTGTCGGGGGAAAGCCCCAGCATTTT. The chain combines TRBV6-1 with TRBJ1-5; D may be TRBD1 (5 bases). Trimming removed 4 bases at V and 8 bases at J, with 9 bases between. Germline loops: CDR1 MNHNS, CDR2 SASEGT. CDR3 size: 12 residues.

V and J are TRBV6-1 and TRBJ1-4; 7 bases match TRBD1. There are 14 residues in the CDR3. Trimming removed 7 bases from V and 6 bases from J; junction bases left unmatched: 8. Germline V lookup: CDR1 MNHNS, CDR2 SASEGT. CDR3 in DNA: TGTGCCAGCACTAGGAAGGGGGCCTATGAAAAACTGTTTTTT. This gives the protein CASTRKGAYEKLFF.

The J gene is TRBJ1-5, the V gene TRBV7-2; D ambiguous. From germline, CDR1 is SGHTA and CDR2 FQGNSA. With 1 base removed from V and 0 bases from J, the gap between germline ends came to 13 bases. CDR3 length: 17 amino acids. In DNA, the CDR3 is TGTGCCAGCAGCTTAGGAGGCCCCGCATTTAGCAATCAGCCCCAGCATTTT. Protein: CASSLGGPAFSNQPQHF.

Here the CDR3 reads CASSLGTLDAFF. The CDR3, as DNA: TGTGCCAGCTCACTCGGGACACTAGACGCTTTCTTT. The rearrangement links TRBV18 to TRBJ1-1; TRBD1 might be the D (6 bases). Trimming shortened V by 4 bases and J by 11 bases, and 14 bases separated the two germline ends. The CDR3 totals 12 residues. From germline, CDR1 is KGHSH and CDR2 LQKENI.

The gene calls are TRBV6-4 and TRBJ1-2, with D tentatively TRBD1 (5 bases). This CDR3 is built from 14 residues. V was pared by 2 bases and J by 7 bases, with 14 bases between. Germline V gives CDR1 MRHNA, CDR2 SNTAGT. Here the CDR3 reads CASSDRGHLPGYTF. DNA of the CDR3: TGTGCCAGCAGTGACCGGGGCCACCTACCTGGCTACACCTTC.

This clone appeared a single time. V and J are TRBV5-1 and TRBJ1-2; D is undetermined. This CDR3 comprises 14 residues. Germline-derived CDR1 and CDR2 are SGHRS and YFSETQ. The V and J ends lost 0 bases and 3 bases respectively, with 9 bases between them. This CDR3 reads CASSLGSMDYGYTF. The CDR3 nucleotides read TGCGCCAGCAGCTTGGGCAGCATGGACTATGGCTACACCTTC.

CDR3 coding DNA: TGTGCCAGCAGCTTACAGGGAGCTCAGCCCCAGCATTTT. Protein: CASSLQGAQPQHF. The J gene is TRBJ1-5, the V gene TRBV7-9; tentative D call: TRBD1 (5 bases). Germline V gives CDR1 SEHNR, CDR2 FQNEAQ (reference sequence). V shed 2 bases and J shed 6 bases, with 8 bases lying between them. This CDR3 region has 13 residues.

This sequence joins TRBV5-8 and TRBJ2-1; TRBD2 matches 14 bases. This CDR3 is 17 amino acids long. Germline CDR1 and CDR2: SGHTS and YDEGEE. V gave up 4 bases and J gave up 1 base; unmatched junction bases: 4. CDR3 DNA: TGTGCCAGCAGCCTCGGGACTAGCGGGAGTTCCTACAATGAGCAGTTCTTC. This encodes CASSLGTSGSSYNEQFF.

This chain links TRBV6-1 with TRBJ2-2; 8 nucleotides line up with TRBD2. The V gene's germline CDR1 is MNHNS and CDR2 SASEGT. The ends lost 2 bases at V and 6 bases at J; junction bases unmatched: 5. CDR3 size: 15 residues. In DNA form, the CDR3 reads TGTGCCAGCAGTGAACGCGGGGGGCAGGCCGGGGAGCTGTTTTTT. Protein: CASSERGGQAGELFF.

The chain recombines TRBV4-1 with TRBJ1-1; D is ambiguous. Germline-derived CDR1 and CDR2 are MGHRA and YSYEKL. The ends were cut back, 0 bases at V and 4 bases at J, with 9 bases in the middle. CDR3 length: 14 residues. Here the CDR3 reads CASSQEKGITEAFF. DNA of the CDR3: TGCGCCAGCAGCCAAGAGAAGGGAATCACTGAAGCTTTCTTT.

This sequence joins TRBV29-1 and TRBJ2-2; unclear D gene. This CDR3 is built from 12 residues. Trimming took 4 bases from V and 0 from J, leaving 3 bases between them. Germline V gene data show CDR1 as SQVTM and CDR2 as ANQGSEA. CDR3 sequence reads: CSVGTNTGELFF. Here the CDR3 DNA reads TGCAGCGTTGGTACGAACACCGGGGAGCTGTTTTTT.

This chain connects TRBV7-9 to TRBJ1-1; TRBD1 is a possible D gene (5 bases). Trimming left V 0 bases short and J 8 bases short, with 16 bases between. Per the germline V gene, CDR1 is SEHNR and CDR2 is FQNEAQ (reference sequence). The CDR3 runs to 15 residues. CDR3 amino acids: CASSLAAGGLKEAFF. The CDR3 DNA sequence: TGTGCCAGCAGCTTAGCTGCGGGGGGTCTGAAAGAAGCTTTCTTT.

This clone has just one count. This rearrangement joins TRBV21-1 to TRBJ2-4. TRBV21-1 is tagged as a pseudogene. This CDR3 region has 17 residues. The CDR3: CASTSVPPSLAKNIQYF. CDR3 DNA sequence: TGTGCCAGCACCTCTGTTCCCCCCAGCCTAGCCAAAAACATTCAGTACTTC.

This sequence joins TRBV7-3 and TRBJ2-2, with 10 bases aligning to TRBD2. Unmatched junction bases numbered 4, after V lost 3 bases and J lost 3 bases. Germline V gene lookup returns CDR1 SGHTA and CDR2 FQGTGA. This CDR3 comprises 16 residues. The CDR3 sequence: CASSLTGLADTGELFF. DNA for the CDR3: TGTGCCAGCAGCTTGACCGGACTAGCGGACACCGGGGAGCTGTTTTTT.

The chain couples TRBV5-4 to TRBJ2-7; 7 bases are shared with TRBD2. The CDR3 loop spans 14 amino acids. CDR1 and CDR2 from the germline V gene are SGHNT and YYREEE (reference sequence). V gave up 4 bases and J gave up 5 bases; unmatched junction bases: 9. CDR3 region: CASSMQAGAHEQYF. In nucleotides, the CDR3 is TGTGCCAGCAGCATGCAGGCGGGAGCGCACGAGCAGTACTTC.

The chain uses TRBV7-2 and TRBJ2-5; 7 bases agree with TRBD2. J gave up 0 bases and V 0 bases, and 1 base lay outside the gene matches. This CDR3 is 15 amino acids long. Per germline, CDR1 SGHTA and CDR2 FQGNSA. The CDR3 DNA reads TGTGCCAGCAGCTTAGCGGGGGGGGACCAAGAGACCCAGTACTTC. This encodes CASSLAGGDQETQYF.

In DNA, the CDR3 is TGCGCCAGCAGCCAAGAATGGAGAGAGGACGAGCAGTACTTC. Encoded protein: CASSQEWREDEQYF. This chain uses TRBV4-1 with TRBJ2-7; no reliable D call. This CDR3 contains 14 residues. Trimming took 0 bases from V and 5 from J, leaving 11 bases between them. Looked up from germline, CDR1 is MGHRA and CDR2 is YSYEKL.

The chain uses TRBV30 and TRBJ1-2; no definite D call. The CDR3 contains 15 residues. Germline V CDR1 and CDR2: GTSNPN, SVGIG (reference sequence). V was trimmed by 6 bases and J by 4 bases, leaving 21 bases between them. CDR3 in amino acids: CACPPLGSSAYGYTF. CDR3 sequence (DNA): TGTGCCTGTCCTCCCCTTGGCAGCTCAGCCTATGGCTACACCTTC.

The DNA of the CDR3 is TGCGCCAGCAGCCAAGCTGGGGGGTCATACAATGAGCAGTTCTTC. It encodes CASSQAGGSYNEQFF. The chain recombines TRBV4-3 with TRBJ2-1; D may be TRBD2 (6 bases). The CDR3 extends over 15 amino acids. Germline assignment: CDR1 LGHNA and CDR2 YSLEER. The V end was cut by 1 base, the J end by 4 bases, with 11 bases between.

The rearrangement joins TRBV11-3 to TRBJ2-2, with 7 positions matching TRBD1. CDR3 length: 14 residues. Germline CDR1 and CDR2: SGHNT and YENEEA. J lost 3 bases, V lost 3 bases, and 1 base had no gene match. CDR3 coding DNA: TGTGCCAGCAGCTTCAGGGGGTACACCGGGGAGCTGTTTTTT. The encoded protein is CASSFRGYTGELFF. The whole variable domain, remainder taken from reference TRBV11-3 and TRBJ2-2, is EAGVVQSPRYKIIEKKQPVAFWCNPISGHNTLYWYLQNLGQGPELLIRYENEEAVDDSQLPKDRFSAERLKGVDSTLKIQPAELGDSAVYLCASSFRGYTGELFFGEGSRLTVL.

The V gene is TRBV7-3, the J gene TRBJ2-3; the match to TRBD2 covers 13 bases. The CDR3 loop spans 17 amino acids. Germline CDR1 SGHTA, CDR2 FQGTGA. V lost 4 bases to trimming and J lost 3 bases; unmatched junction nucleotides: 7. For the CDR3, the DNA is TGTGCCAGCAGCTCTACTGGACTAGCGGGAGTGACAGATACGCAGTATTTT. Amino acids: CASSSTGLAGVTDTQYF.

The genes are TRBV10-3 and TRBJ1-3; no firm D call. The CDR3 is 13 amino acids. CDR1 and CDR2 (germline): ENHRY, SYGVKD. The V end was cut by 10 bases, the J end by 0 bases, with 10 bases between. DNA of the CDR3: TGTGCCACCGGGGTAGACTCTGGAAACACCATATATTTT. The encoded protein is CATGVDSGNTIYF.

V is TRBV6-5 and J is TRBJ2-7; D gene ambiguous. The germline V and J ends were trimmed by 2 bases and 3 bases, with 8 bases remaining between them. CDR3 length: 13 amino acids. Germline V gene data show CDR1 as MNHEY and CDR2 as SVGAGI. The CDR3: CASSYGSGYEQYF. As DNA, the CDR3 is TGTGCCAGCAGTTACGGGTCGGGCTACGAGCAGTACTTC.

The rearrangement links TRBV5-6 to TRBJ2-4, with D tentatively TRBD2 (6 bases). This CDR3 region has 15 residues. V was pared by 4 bases and J by 3 bases, with 14 bases between. From germline, CDR1 is SGHDT and CDR2 YYEEEE. CDR3 nucleotide sequence: TGTGCCAGCAGCAAGGGACTTCCTGGCAAAAACATTCAGTACTTC. Translating gives CASSKGLPGKNIQYF. Full variable domain (remainder filled in from reference TRBV5-6 and TRBJ2-4): DAGVTQSPTHLIKTRGQQVTLRCSPKSGHDTVSWYQQALGQGPQFIFQYYEEEERQRGNFPDRFSGHQFPNYSSELNVNALLLGDSALYLCASSKGLPGKNIQYFGAGTRLSVL.